What follows is one T cell receptor (beta chain) and its context. The antigen remains undetermined. The CDR3 consists of 13 residues. Germline V gene data show CDR1 as KGHSH and CDR2 as LQKENI. With 3 bases removed from V and 7 bases from J, the gap between germline ends came to 10 bases. This entry belongs to a study of shared clonotypes between healthy human individuals. Study-wide points: Clonotypes shared by all four donors outscored non-shared clonotypes in generation probability. Researchers sampled blood only, noting tissue repertoires likely differ. Sequencing depth was a factor that was expected to affect clonotype sharing among donors.

Investigators spread the genomic DNA of each subset evenly over several immunoSEQ plates. The protocol was immunoSEQ multiplex PCR, while the TCRdb copy is restricted to in-frame clones and leaves out a portion. Seen here are some 1.5 million clones, approximately 98% observed once, and the top ten hold about 0.45%. The receptor was isolated from a man aged 25 to 40 in good health. Sample: naive CD4+ T cells sorted from blood. The subset was: CD45RA+ positively selected. The rearrangement joins TRBV18 to TRBJ1-5; D ambiguous. This chain's CDR3 is CASSPDGIQPQHF. As DNA, the CDR3 is TGTGCCAGCTCACCTGACGGAATCCAGCCCCAGCATTTT.